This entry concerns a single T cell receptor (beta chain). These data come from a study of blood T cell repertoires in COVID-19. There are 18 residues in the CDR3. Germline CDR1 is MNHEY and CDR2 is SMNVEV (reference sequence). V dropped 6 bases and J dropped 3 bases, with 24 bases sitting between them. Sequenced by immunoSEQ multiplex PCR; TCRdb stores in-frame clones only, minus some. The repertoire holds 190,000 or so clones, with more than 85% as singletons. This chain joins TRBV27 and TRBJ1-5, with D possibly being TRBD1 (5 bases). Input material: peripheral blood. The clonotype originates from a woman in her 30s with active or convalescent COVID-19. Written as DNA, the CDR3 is TGTGCCAGCAGCACATTCTTGGGGGGAGGGTTGCACAATCAGCCCCAGCATTTT. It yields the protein CASSTFLGGGLHNQPQHF.